Listed here are 8 T cell receptor beta chains from one sample, sequenced in a study of sequential checkpoint blockade in melanoma. The table came from immunoSEQ multiplex PCR; TCRdb's copy has only in-frame clones and leaves some out. The sample comprises nearly 11,000 clones, around 84% of which are singletons, and 10% to 12% rests with the top ten. The treatment: randomized to nivolumab then ipilimumab (arm A) or the reverse (arm B). Sample: CD8+ T cells sorted from blood (inferred from file names), taken from a patient given nivolumab and ipilimumab in sequence. These receptors all come from a human donor with melanoma.

This chain connects TRBV28 to TRBJ2-2; 8 bases are a match to TRBD1. This CDR3 comprises 20 residues. The V and J ends lost 6 bases and 7 bases, in that order; junction bases with no gene match: 25. Germline V gene sequence: CDR1 MDHEN, CDR2 SYDVKM. CDR3 nucleotide sequence: TGTGCCAGCAGCTCGGGACTTCCGGGACAGGTGTCCGGGTATGGCGGGGAGCTGTTTTTT. Amino acid sequence: CASSSGLPGQVSGYGGELFF.

The chain combines TRBV30 with TRBJ2-5; 9 nucleotides align to TRBD1. The J call may be wrong; the DNA end is better matched by TRBJ2-7. This CDR3 has 14 residues. Per germline, CDR1 GTSNPN and CDR2 SVGIG (reference sequence). CDR3 loop: CAWSIGQGSYEQYF. Written as DNA, the CDR3 is TGTGCCTGGAGTATCGGACAGGGGAGCTACGAGCAGTACTTC.

This clone was seen just once. The chain links TRBV13 to TRBJ1-2, with D tentatively TRBD1 (5 bases). Germline CDR1 is PRHDT and CDR2 is FYEKMQ (reference sequence). The V end lost 0 bases, the J end lost 8 bases, and 10 bases lay between the germline ends. This CDR3 comprises 13 residues. CDR3 in DNA: TGTGCCAGCAGCTTAGGGGGGCGGAGCGGCTACACCTTC. It codes for CASSLGGRSGYTF.

This chain connects TRBV7-9 to TRBJ1-3, with D uncertain. The germline CDR1 and CDR2 sequences are SEHNR and FQNEAQ (reference sequence). V lost 3 bases, J lost 1 base, and 7 bases lay in between. There are 14 residues in the CDR3. The CDR3 bases are TGTGCCAGCAGCTTCGAGGGTTCTGGAAACACCATATATTTT. Translated: CASSFEGSGNTIYF.

The J gene is TRBJ2-3, the V gene TRBV5-4, with TRBD2 matching over 12 bases. The V gene's germline CDR1 is SGHNT and CDR2 YYREEE (reference sequence). Germline trimming cut 4 bases from V and 0 bases from J; bases unmatched to any gene: 6. There are 17 residues in the CDR3. The CDR3 DNA follows: TGTGCCAGCAGCGACACTAGCGGGGGGTTTAGCACAGATACGCAGTATTTT. Amino acids: CASSDTSGGFSTDTQYF.

The rearrangement joins TRBV5-4 to TRBJ1-6; the D gene is possibly TRBD1 (6 bases). V was pared by 6 bases and J by 1 base, with 20 bases between. This CDR3 comprises 18 residues. The germline V gene encodes CDR1 SGHNT and CDR2 YYREEE (reference sequence). Here the CDR3 reads CASNSAGGLGSYNSPLHF. The DNA of the CDR3 is TGTGCCAGCAACTCCGCGGGGGGCCTAGGGTCCTATAATTCACCCCTCCACTTT. Using reference TRBV5-4 and TRBJ1-6 for the parts outside the CDR3, the full variable domain is ETGVTQSPTHLIKTRGQQVTLRCSSQSGHNTVSWYQQALGQGPQFIFQYYREEENGRGNFPPRFSGLQFPNYSSELNVNALELDDSALYLCASNSAGGLGSYNSPLHFGNGTRLTVT.

The chain has TRBV7-9 and TRBJ1-6; TRBD1 matches 7 bases. The J segment lost 7 bases and the V segment lost 7 bases, leaving 7 bases of the junction unmatched. CDR1 is SEHNR and CDR2 is FQNEAQ in the germline V gene (reference sequence). The CDR3 loop spans 14 amino acids. CDR3 nucleotide sequence: TGTGCCAGCAAAACAGGGGTCTTGAATTCACCCCTCCACTTT. It codes for CASKTGVLNSPLHF.

The rearrangement uses TRBV10-1 and TRBJ2-1; 11 positions match TRBD2. The CDR3 is 15 amino acids. Trimming at V came to 2 bases and at J to 7 bases, leaving 4 bases not matched to a gene. Germline V gene sequence: CDR1 WNHNN, CDR2 SYGVQD (reference sequence). CDR3 DNA sequence: TGCGCCAGCAGTGAGGTAGCGGGGGGGAAGAATGAGCAGTTCTTC. This gives the protein CASSEVAGGKNEQFF.